This T cell receptor (beta chain) was recovered during a study of T-cell reconstitution after alpha-beta-depleted transplantation in children. Unique molecular identifiers were used to barcode this TCRbeta library. TCRdb recomputed calls from the PCR reads with MiXCR, one row per CDR3 protein. The sample yields approximately 420,000 distinct CDR3 sequences, approximately 11% seen once. This clonotype was observed a handful of times. Source: PBMCs from the stem cell graft donor, taken from the stem cell graft. This receptor was obtained from a human donor who donated a stem cell graft to a child with acute myeloid leukemia.

CDR3: CASSKDRLGDTEAFF. DNA of the CDR3: TGCGCCAGCAGCAAAGACAGGTTAGGGGACACTGAAGCTTTCTTT. The V gene is TRBV5-1, the J gene TRBJ1-1; TRBD1 might be the D (6 bases). Germline V CDR1 and CDR2: SGHRS, YFSETQ. V was trimmed by 4 bases and J by 3 bases, leaving 16 bases between them. The CDR3 is 15 amino acids.